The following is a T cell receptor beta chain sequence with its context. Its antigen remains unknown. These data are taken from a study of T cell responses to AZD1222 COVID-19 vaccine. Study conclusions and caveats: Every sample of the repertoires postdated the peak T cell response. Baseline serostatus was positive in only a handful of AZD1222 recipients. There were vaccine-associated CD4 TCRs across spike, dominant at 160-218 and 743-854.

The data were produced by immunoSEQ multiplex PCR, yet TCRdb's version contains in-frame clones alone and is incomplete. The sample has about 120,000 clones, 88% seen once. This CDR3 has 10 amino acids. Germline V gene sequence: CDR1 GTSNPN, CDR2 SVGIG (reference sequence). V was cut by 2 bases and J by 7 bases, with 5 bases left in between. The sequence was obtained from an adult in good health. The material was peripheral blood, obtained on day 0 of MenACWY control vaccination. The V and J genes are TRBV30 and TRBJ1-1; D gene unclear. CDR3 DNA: TGTGCCTGGAGTACTATTGAAGCTTTCTTT. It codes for CAWSTIEAFF.